This T cell receptor (beta chain) was sequenced for a study of somatic mutations in cytotoxic T cells in rheumatoid arthritis. The overall study: A roughly 32 ml EDTA sample of patient blood was drawn right after diagnosis, before any treatment.

Overall study findings and caveats: Age-dependent increases in CD8+ clonality occurred in rheumatoid arthritis patients but not in healthy controls.

CDR1 is MGHDK and CDR2 is SYGVNS in the germline V gene. Trimming left V 4 bases short and J 6 bases short, with 19 bases between. The CDR3 extends over 16 amino acids. Original processing methods: Large patient CD8+ clones, those above 1%, rarely matched published virus-specific TCRB sequences. Using immunoSEQ multiplex PCR, the repertoire was profiled, and TCRdb retains in-frame clones only, with some absent. The D gene and trimming were derived from the DNA, and the V and J assignments and clone size from that table. The data show 6,500 to 7,500 clones, 85% to 90% seen once. This clone appeared a single time. What it recognizes is unknown.

The specimen was CD8+ T cells sorted from blood. The sequence derives from a woman in her 70s with rheumatoid arthritis. This chain connects TRBV25-1 to TRBJ2-1, with TRBD1 as a possible D gene (6 bases). The DNA of the CDR3 is TGTGCCAGCAGTGGCTGGGACAAGCCGGTCATCAATGAGCAGTTCTTC. Protein: CASSGWDKPVINEQFF. Variable domain in full (rest from reference TRBV25-1 and TRBJ2-1): EADIYQTPRYLVIGTGKKITLECSQTMGHDKMYWYQQDPGMELHLIHYSYGVNSTEKGDLSSESTVSRIRTEHFPLTLESARPSHTSQYLCASSGWDKPVINEQFFGPGTRLTVL.